These 4 T cell receptor beta chains came from one sample sequenced in a study of T cells in Graves' hyperthyroidism and ophthalmopathy. Amplified TCR beta CDR3 regions came from RNA transcripts. A first-round RT-PCR of the TCR CDR3 used the HTBI primer set. TCRdb itself ran the multiplex PCR reads through MiXCR, one entry per CDR3 protein. The sample includes about 520,000 distinct CDR3 sequences, approximately 25% seen only once; the top ten take about 11%. Sequences were obtained from blood. The receptors stem from a woman aged 25 to 39 with Graves' ophthalmopathy.

This clonotype was picked up many times. The chain couples TRBV6-2 or TRBV6-3 to TRBJ2-7, with 7 bases matching TRBD1. J lost 0 bases, V lost 8 bases, and 10 bases had no gene match. CDR1 is MNHEY and CDR2 is SVGEGT in the germline V gene. This CDR3 comprises 15 residues. The CDR3: CASDNRGLSSYEQYF. Here the CDR3 DNA reads TGTGCCAGCGATAACAGGGGCCTCAGCTCCTACGAGCAGTACTTC.

In its sample, this clonotype was seen a few times. The chain combines TRBV3-1 with TRBJ2-2; perhaps TRBD1 as D (6 bases). The CDR3 spans 17 residues. CDR1 and CDR2 from the germline V gene are LGHDT and YNNKEL (reference sequence). The germline V and J ends were trimmed by 2 bases and 5 bases, with 18 bases remaining between them. CDR3 sequence: CASSQPGTGRRTGELFF. The CDR3 nucleotides are TGTGCCAGCAGCCAACCCGGAACAGGGAGACGAACCGGGGAGCTGTTTTTT.

This clonotype was recorded at least ten times. The chain links TRBV6-2 or TRBV6-3 to TRBJ2-5, with a possible D match to TRBD2 (6 bases). V lost 6 bases and J 5 bases, leaving 16 bases between the germline ends. In germline, CDR1 is MNHEY, CDR2 SVGEGT. The CDR3 extends over 14 amino acids. The CDR3 coding sequence is TGTGCCAGCAGCTCCTTTGCGGGGCGCGAGACCCAGTACTTC. Protein sequence: CASSSFAGRETQYF.

This clonotype has only a few counts. V and J are TRBV20-1 and TRBJ1-3; D gene uncertain. The CDR3 sequence is 14 residues long. The V end was cut by 3 bases, the J end by 0 bases, with 9 bases between. Germline CDR1 DFQATT, CDR2 SNEGSKA (reference sequence). DNA of the CDR3: TGCAGTGCTAGTCTCGGATACTCTGGAAACACCATATATTTT. Protein: CSASLGYSGNTIYF.